In this sample, the clone carrying this T cell receptor (beta chain) turned up once. Every subset's genomic DNA went evenly onto several immunoSEQ plates. Unsorted PBMC DNA sequencing spanned ten immunoSEQ deep assay plates. Using immunoSEQ multiplex PCR, the repertoire was profiled, and TCRdb retains in-frame clones only, with some absent. The table lists roughly 500,000 clones, over 60% of them singletons. The sample is drawn from a study of shared clonotypes between healthy human individuals. Study-wide background: A couple of female and three male donors aged 18 to 49 were enrolled.

The CDR3 spans 13 residues. The trim removed 6 bases at V and 13 bases at J, leaving 12 bases unmatched. Germline CDR1 SGHTA, CDR2 FQGNSA. For genomic DNA, unsorted samples relied on tens of millions of PBMCs. Sequences were obtained from PBMCs. The chain recombines TRBV7-2 with TRBJ2-3, with TRBD1 matching over 8 bases. This receptor was taken from a middle-aged woman in good health. Some clones in this sample may be carry-over from other donors' samples. CDR3 DNA sequence: TGTGCCAGCAGTCCACGGGAACAGGGGGTGGAGTATTTT. Translation: CASSPREQGVEYF. The whole variable domain, remainder taken from reference TRBV7-2 and TRBJ2-3, is GAGVSQSPSNKVTEKGKDVELRCDPISGHTALYWYRQSLGQGLEFLIYFQGNSAPDKSGLPSDRFSAERTGGSVSTLTIQRTQQEDSAVYLCASSPREQGVEYFGPGTRLTVL.